This note documents a single T cell receptor beta chain sequence. The source of the sample is a study of blood T cell repertoires in COVID-19. The wider study: The cDNA or gDNA used as material had been derived from T cells, B-cell-depleted T cells, or PBMCs.

Sequenced by immunoSEQ multiplex PCR; TCRdb stores in-frame clones only, minus some. The sample lists 80,000 to 100,000 clones; approximately 86% were seen once. Trimming took 5 bases from V and 0 from J, leaving 17 bases between them. The CDR3 is 16 amino acids. Germline V gives CDR1 SEHNR, CDR2 FQNEAQ (reference sequence). The sample taken for sequencing was peripheral blood. The chain combines TRBV7-9 with TRBJ2-7, with D maybe TRBD1 (6 bases). The origin of this receptor is a woman of 80 years or more with acute or convalescent COVID-19. CDR3 residues: CASSPPTGTPSYEQYF. In DNA form, the CDR3 reads TGTGCCAGCAGCCCCCCTACAGGGACACCCTCCTACGAGCAGTACTTC.